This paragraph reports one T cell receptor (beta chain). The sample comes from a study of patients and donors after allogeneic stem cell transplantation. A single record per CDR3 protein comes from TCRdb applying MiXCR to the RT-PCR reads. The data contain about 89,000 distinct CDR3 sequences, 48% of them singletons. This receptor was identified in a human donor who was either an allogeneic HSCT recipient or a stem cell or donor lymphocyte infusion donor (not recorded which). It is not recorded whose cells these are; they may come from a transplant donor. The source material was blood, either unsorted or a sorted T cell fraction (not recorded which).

CDR3 sequence reads: CASSGRRSMRGYTF. The CDR3 DNA follows: TGTGCCAGCAGTGGCAGACGGAGTATGAGGGGCTACACCTTC. This rearrangement joins TRBV6-2 or TRBV6-3 to TRBJ1-2; D unresolved. CDR1 and CDR2 (germline): MNHEY, SVGEGT. Trimming cost V 5 bases and J 8 bases, with 18 bases left between them. This CDR3 comprises 14 residues.